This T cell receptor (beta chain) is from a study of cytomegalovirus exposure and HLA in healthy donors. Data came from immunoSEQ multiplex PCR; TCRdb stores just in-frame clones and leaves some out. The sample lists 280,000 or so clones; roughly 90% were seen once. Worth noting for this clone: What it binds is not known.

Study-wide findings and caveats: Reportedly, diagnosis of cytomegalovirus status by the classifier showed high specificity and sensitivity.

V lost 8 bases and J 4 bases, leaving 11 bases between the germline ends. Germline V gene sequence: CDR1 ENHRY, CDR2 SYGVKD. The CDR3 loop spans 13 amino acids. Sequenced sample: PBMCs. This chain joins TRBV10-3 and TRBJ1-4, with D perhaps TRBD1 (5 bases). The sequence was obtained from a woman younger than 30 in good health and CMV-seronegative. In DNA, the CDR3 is TGTGCCATCGGATCCCAGGGTAATGAAAAACTGTTTTTT. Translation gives CAIGSQGNEKLFF.